This T cell receptor beta chain comes out of a study of T cells in Graves' hyperthyroidism and ophthalmopathy. Study-wide background: At initial diagnosis, before any treatment had begun, peripheral blood was obtained. Study-wide results and caveats: Ophthalmopathy stood apart from stable hyperthyroidism in a 13 V-J model. In blood, most of the thyroid clonotypes expanded above 0.001 were also present.

Subjects aged 18 to 65 presented with newly diagnosed hyperthyroidism of less than 2 months' duration. Turning to this clonotype: Its matching antigen is unknown.

The investigators amplified TCR beta CDR3 regions from RNA transcripts. First-round RT-PCR with HTBI primers amplified the TCR CDR3 region. TCRdb passed the multiplex PCR reads through MiXCR, listing each CDR3 protein once. The sample consists of around 250,000 distinct CDR3 sequences, about 15% of them appearing once. Sample: blood. The receptor's source is a woman aged 40 to 49 with Graves' hyperthyroidism that later progressed to Graves' ophthalmopathy.

Here the CDR3 DNA reads TGCGCCAGCAGCTTGGGGCAGTTCACCTACGAGCAGTACTTC. This sequence encodes CASSLGQFTYEQYF. V is TRBV5-1 and J is TRBJ2-7; D is unresolved. Deletions cut 0 bases from V and 2 bases from J, with 9 bases between. This CDR3 is built from 14 residues. In germline, CDR1 is SGHRS, CDR2 YFSETQ.